These 13 T cell receptor beta chains share one sample of origin, sequenced in a study of radiotherapy plus CTLA-4 blockade in lung cancer (dated by TCRdb to the late 2010s). Library preparation was by the immunoSEQ multiplex PCR assay. TCRdb holds this immuneACCESS table with in-frame rearrangements only. Some clones are missing; in checked studies, unresolved V genes explain under half, and the rest has no known cause. Within this sample are roughly 51,000 clones, with around nine tenths of them counted one time only. The ten largest clones add up to less than 20% of the sample. Specimen: peripheral blood, collected from a patient treated with radiotherapy plus ipilimumab. The source of these receptors is a human donor with non-small cell lung cancer that progressed on radiotherapy plus ipilimumab. Some clones in this sample may be carry-over from other donors' samples.

The chain recombines TRBV14 with TRBJ2-5; TRBD1 matches 11 bases. The CDR3 sequence is 15 residues long. V lost 4 bases to trimming and J lost 2 bases; unmatched junction nucleotides: 3. The germline V gene has CDR1 SGHDN and CDR2 FVKESK. The CDR3: CASSRGTGGQETQYF. In DNA, the CDR3 is TGTGCCAGCAGCCGGGGGACAGGGGGTCAAGAGACCCAGTACTTC.

The rearrangement joins TRBV5-1 to TRBJ2-3; 7 nucleotides match TRBD1. Per the germline V gene, CDR1 is SGHRS and CDR2 is YFSETQ. The CDR3 consists of 16 residues. The V and J ends lost 5 bases and 2 bases, in that order; junction bases with no gene match: 11. CDR3 sequence (DNA): TGCGCCAGCAGACCGCAAGGGGGCGCTTACACAGATACGCAGTATTTT. Its protein product is CASRPQGGAYTDTQYF. Complete variable domain (other parts from reference TRBV5-1 and TRBJ2-3): KAGVTQTPRYLIKTRGQQVTLSCSPISGHRSVSWYQQTPGQGLQFLFEYFSETQRNKGNFPGRFSGRQFSNSRSEMNVSTLELGDSALYLCASRPQGGAYTDTQYFGPGTRLTVL.

The chain couples TRBV7-6 to TRBJ2-7, with 10 bases identical to TRBD2. The CDR3 sequence is 14 residues long. Looked up from germline, CDR1 is SGHVS and CDR2 is FNYEAQ. With V trimmed by 2 bases and J by 4 bases, 2 bases remained unmatched. CDR3 region: CASSLLLAGYEQYF. CDR3 nucleotide sequence: TGTGCCAGCAGCTTACTACTAGCGGGATACGAGCAGTACTTC.

The genes are TRBV18 and TRBJ1-2; perhaps TRBD1 as D (5 bases). The germline V gene has CDR1 KGHSH and CDR2 LQKENI. V was cut by 8 bases and J by 3 bases, with 16 bases left in between. This CDR3 spans 14 amino acids. CDR3 nucleotides: TGTGCCAGCGGGGATCAGGGCAGAGACTATGGCTACACCTTC. This sequence encodes CASGDQGRDYGYTF.

The chain combines TRBV7-2 with TRBJ2-5; TRBD2 matches 8 bases. Unmatched junction bases numbered 10, after V lost 5 bases and J lost 5 bases. This CDR3 has 15 amino acids. The germline V gene encodes CDR1 SGHTA and CDR2 FQGNSA. CDR3 sequence (DNA): TGTGCCAGCAGCACACTAGCGGAGGGGAGGGAGACCCAGTACTTC. It codes for CASSTLAEGRETQYF.

The chain couples TRBV7-8 to TRBJ2-2; 9 nucleotides match TRBD1. The germline gives CDR1 SGHVS, CDR2 FQNEAQ. The CDR3 totals 17 residues. V lost 2 bases and J lost 6; bases outside the gene matches: 10. In DNA form, the CDR3 reads TGTGCCAGCAGCTTATATACCGGGACAGGGTCGTCCGGGGAGCTGTTTTTT. Its translation: CASSLYTGTGSSGELFF.

The genes are TRBV4-1 and TRBJ2-7, with 10 bases fitting TRBD1. CDR1 MGHRA and CDR2 YSYEKL come from the germline V gene. The CDR3 extends over 18 amino acids. V was clipped by 4 bases and J by 1 base; unmatched bases: 13. Here the CDR3 reads CASSRLAIPGQGSYEQYF. The DNA of the CDR3 is TGCGCCAGCAGCCGTCTAGCGATACCGGGACAGGGGTCCTACGAGCAGTACTTC.

The rearrangement links TRBV6-1 to TRBJ2-2; 8 nucleotides match TRBD1. This CDR3 is built from 15 residues. Germline V gene sequence: CDR1 MNHNS, CDR2 SASEGT. With 5 bases clipped from V and 3 bases from J, the junction kept 5 bases outside the gene matches. CDR3 sequence reads: CASSRQGRDTGELFF. The CDR3 DNA follows: TGTGCCAGCAGTCGACAGGGGAGAGACACCGGGGAGCTGTTTTTT.

The V call is TRBV15, the J call TRBJ1-5; tentative D call: TRBD1 (5 bases). The germline V gene encodes CDR1 LNHNV and CDR2 YYDKDF (reference sequence). The length of the CDR3 is 13 residues. Trimming took off 7 bases at V and 4 bases at J, with 11 bases between the two ends. The DNA for the CDR3 is TGTGCCACCACGTGGCAGGGAAATCAGCCCCAGCATTTT. Translation: CATTWQGNQPQHF.

The table lists this clone with a count of one. The rearrangement uses TRBV7-8 and TRBJ1-1; D remains ambiguous. Germline values: CDR1 SGHVS, CDR2 FQNEAQ. The CDR3 is made up of 14 amino acids. Trimming shortened V by 1 base and J by 1 base, and 7 bases separated the two germline ends. The CDR3 sequence: CASSLGEPNTEAFF. The CDR3 nucleotides are TGTGCCAGCAGCTTAGGAGAGCCGAACACTGAAGCTTTCTTT.

CDR3 in DNA: TGCAGCGTAGAACCCCCGGACAGGTACAATGAGCAGTTCTTC. Residues: CSVEPPDRYNEQFF. The chain employs TRBV29-1 and TRBJ2-1; 7 bases are a match to TRBD1. Germline trimming cut 6 bases from V and 4 bases from J; bases unmatched to any gene: 9. CDR1 and CDR2 (germline): SQVTM, ANQGSEA. The CDR3 is 14 residues long.

About this clone itself: Germline is not matched at one junction end, which may reflect a read error. The rearrangement links TRBV29-1 to TRBJ1-2, with D unclear. CDR1 SQVTM and CDR2 ANQGSEA come from the germline V gene. There are 12 residues in the CDR3. The CDR3 DNA sequence: TGCAGCGTCGAAGCGGAAGGGAGGGGCTACACCTTC. Translating it yields CSVEAEGRGYTF.

J is TRBJ2-7 and V is TRBV10-1; 7 positions match TRBD1. Germline V gene data show CDR1 as WNHNN and CDR2 as SYGVQD (reference sequence). Trimming cost V 3 bases and J 3 bases; bases outside gene matches: 8. The CDR3 runs to 15 residues. In DNA form, the CDR3 reads TGCGCCAGCAGTGATCTCAGGGGGTCTTTCTACGAGCAGTACTTC. This sequence encodes CASSDLRGSFYEQYF.